The clone carrying this T cell receptor (beta chain) was detected ten times or more. These data belong to a study of blood T cells in healthy people across ages. PCR was performed a second time for roughly 7 to 11 cycles using a sample-barcoded 5' primer and a J-beta primer mix. TCRdb analysed the 5' RACE reads with MiXCR anew, one entry per CDR3 protein. The sample lists 1.5 million to 2 million distinct CDR3 sequences, roughly 30% occurring once. The specimen was blood. This TCR came from a young woman in good health.

CDR3 protein: CSGGTGSYGYTF. In nucleotides, the CDR3 is TGCAGCGGCGGGACAGGGAGCTATGGCTACACCTTC. The chain recombines TRBV29-1 with TRBJ1-2; TRBD1 matches 9 bases. The trim removed 7 bases at V and 4 bases at J, leaving 4 bases unmatched. This CDR3 spans 12 amino acids. Per the germline V gene, CDR1 is SQVTM and CDR2 is ANQGSEA.